This TCR beta chain was sequenced during a study of cytomegalovirus exposure and HLA in healthy donors. Looked up from germline, CDR1 is SGHTA and CDR2 is FQGNSA. The CDR3 consists of 15 residues. It was with 60 Vbeta and 13 Jbeta primers that the PCR ran. Repertoires were generated with immunoSEQ multiplex PCR, while TCRdb's copy carries only in-frame clones and drops some. The sample carries around 130,000 clones, roughly 77% recorded once. The sequence came from a man aged 35 to 55 in good health and CMV-seronegative. The chain combines TRBV7-2 with TRBJ2-5, with D maybe TRBD2 (6 bases). The end of the DNA is better explained by TRBJ2-7, so the J call may be wrong. Sequencing input: PBMCs. This CDR3 reads CASSSGQLALHEQYF. CDR3 coding DNA: TGTGCCAGCAGCTCAGGTCAGCTAGCGTTACACGAGCAGTACTTC.